What follows are 3 T cell receptor beta chains derived from one specimen sequenced in a study of blood T cells in healthy people across ages. It was with a sample-barcoded 5' primer and a J-beta primer mix that a second PCR of roughly 7 to 12 cycles was run. MiXCR, applied by TCRdb to the 5' RACE reads, yields one record per CDR3 protein. This repertoire shows about 700,000 distinct CDR3 sequences, approximately 30% found once; its top ten account for about 16%. Sequenced sample: blood. Receptors were obtained from a woman older than 75 in good health.

The genes are TRBV4-1 and TRBJ2-7; D perhaps matches TRBD1 (6 bases). This CDR3 has 15 residues. Per germline, CDR1 MGHRA and CDR2 YSYEKL. Trimming left V 1 base short and J 3 bases short, with 13 bases between. The chain's CDR3 is CASSQVRQADYEQYF. In DNA form, the CDR3 reads TGCGCCAGCAGCCAAGTCCGACAGGCTGACTACGAGCAGTACTTC.

This clonotype was detected once. This chain uses TRBV7-3 with TRBJ2-1; D possibly corresponds to TRBD1 (6 bases). With 6 bases removed from V and 0 bases from J, the gap between germline ends came to 18 bases. The CDR3 consists of 17 residues. The V gene's germline CDR1 is SGHTA and CDR2 FQGTGA. CDR3 DNA sequence: TGTGCCAGCAGTAGAACCCAGGGGCCGAGCTCCTACAATGAGCAGTTCTTC. Translating gives CASSRTQGPSSYNEQFF.

There are many counts of this clonotype. The chain employs TRBV7-2 and TRBJ2-5; TRBD1 is a possible D gene (5 bases). The V end was cut by 5 bases, the J end by 4 bases, with 11 bases between. The germline V gene has CDR1 SGHTA and CDR2 FQGNSA. The CDR3 extends over 13 amino acids. The CDR3 DNA reads TGTGCCAGCAGCCGGACAAACCGAGAGACCCAGTACTTC. It is translated as CASSRTNRETQYF.